This entry lists 26 T cell receptor beta chains sequenced from one sample in a study of blood T cell repertoires in COVID-19. The assay was immunoSEQ multiplex PCR, and TCRdb's table has in-frame clones only and misses some. This sample has 190,000 or so clones, with 70% to 90% found just once. The sequencing sample was made of PBMCs or T cells enriched from blood (not recorded which). These receptors were collected from a woman between 18 and 29 years old who had recovered from COVID-19.

V gene TRBV9 combines with J gene TRBJ1-5; D is ambiguous. Germline V lookup: CDR1 SGDLS, CDR2 YYNGEE. The CDR3 extends over 19 amino acids. Deletions cut 2 bases from V and 0 bases from J, with 21 bases between. This CDR3 reads CASSVLAEALRGSNQPQHF. The CDR3 DNA reads TGTGCCAGCAGCGTCTTGGCCGAGGCCTTACGAGGTAGCAATCAGCCCCAGCATTTT.

This chain links TRBV25-1 with TRBJ1-1, with TRBD1 identical over 8 bases. Germline trimming cut 5 bases from V and 10 bases from J; bases unmatched to any gene: 6. CDR3 length equals 12 residues. CDR1 is MGHDK and CDR2 is SYGVNS in the germline V gene. CDR3 region: CASSTKTGAAFF. The CDR3, as DNA: TGTGCCAGCAGTACAAAGACAGGGGCAGCTTTCTTT.

The chain uses TRBV19 and TRBJ1-3; weak D call: TRBD1 (5 bases). Trimming took off 5 bases at V and 7 bases at J, with 21 bases between the two ends. The germline CDR1 and CDR2 sequences are LNHDA and SQIVND (reference sequence). The CDR3 runs to 16 residues. CDR3 in amino acids: CASSASREVKWNTIYF. In DNA, the CDR3 is TGTGCCAGTAGTGCTTCCAGGGAGGTGAAGTGGAACACCATATATTTT. The variable domain in full, completed from reference TRBV19 and TRBJ1-3, reads DGGITQSPKYLFRKEGQNVTLSCEQNLNHDAMYWYRQDPGQGLRLIYYSQIVNDFQKGDIAEGYSVSREKKESFPLTVTSAQKNPTAFYLCASSASREVKWNTIYFGEGSWLTVV.

The chain joins TRBV30 to TRBJ1-1, with D maybe TRBD1 (6 bases). The CDR3 runs to 14 residues. V was cut by 3 bases and J by 4 bases, with 15 bases left in between. CDR1 is GTSNPN, CDR2 SVGIG, per germline (reference sequence). The CDR3 is CAWSWGRRSTEAFF. CDR3 nucleotide sequence: TGTGCCTGGAGCTGGGGGCGCCGGAGCACTGAAGCTTTCTTT.

This chain connects TRBV19 to TRBJ1-1; D unclear. V was clipped by 3 bases and J by 14 bases, with 19 bases between them. This CDR3 region has 13 residues. Germline assignment: CDR1 LNHDA and CDR2 SQIVND (reference sequence). The CDR3 bases are TGTGCCAGTAGTATCATCGAGGGTATGGAAGGGTTCTTT. The encoded protein is CASSIIEGMEGFF.

The CDR3 region is CASSPRTGANYGYTF. The CDR3 bases are TGCGCCAGCAGCCCGAGGACGGGGGCTAACTATGGCTACACCTTC. This sequence joins TRBV5-1 and TRBJ1-2; weak D call: TRBD1 (5 bases). The germline V gene has CDR1 SGHRS and CDR2 YFSETQ. Trimming took 4 bases from V and 0 from J, leaving 13 bases between them. This CDR3 has 15 amino acids. Filled out from reference TRBV5-1 and TRBJ1-2, the complete variable domain reads KAGVTQTPRYLIKTRGQQVTLSCSPISGHRSVSWYQQTPGQGLQFLFEYFSETQRNKGNFPGRFSGRQFSNSRSEMNVSTLELGDSALYLCASSPRTGANYGYTFGSGTRLTVV.

This clone appeared a few times. The rearrangement joins TRBV29-1 to TRBJ2-5, with 8 positions matching TRBD1. The CDR3 extends over 12 amino acids. Trimming removed 2 bases from V and 7 bases from J; junction bases left unmatched: 3. Germline-derived CDR1 and CDR2 are SQVTM and ANQGSEA. For the CDR3, the DNA is TGCAGCGTTGAATCCACAGGGGGGACCCAGTACTTC. This gives the protein CSVESTGGTQYF.

The chain links TRBV19 to TRBJ1-1; maybe TRBD1 (6 bases). CDR3 length: 15 amino acids. With 4 bases removed from V and 1 base from J, the gap between germline ends came to 13 bases. The germline V gene has CDR1 LNHDA and CDR2 SQIVND (reference sequence). The CDR3 nucleotides read TGTGCCAGTAGTAGCTTTCCAGGGGAGAACACTGAAGCTTTCTTT. It encodes CASSSFPGENTEAFF.

This clone came up once. The gene calls are TRBV7-3 and TRBJ1-2, with D hard to call. Trimming cost V 6 bases and J 2 bases, with 10 bases left between them. CDR1 SGHTA and CDR2 FQGTGA come from the germline V gene. The CDR3 runs to 13 residues. Written as DNA, the CDR3 is TGTGCCAGCAGTCCAGACGGGAACTATGGCTACACCTTC. Translated: CASSPDGNYGYTF.

The chain combines TRBV24-1 with TRBJ1-2; D unclear. V shed 3 bases and J shed 1 base, with 5 bases lying between them. This CDR3 contains 13 residues. The V gene's germline CDR1 is KGHDR and CDR2 SFDVKD. This CDR3 reads CATSDRSNYGYTF. The CDR3 DNA is TGTGCCACCAGTGATAGGAGTAACTATGGCTACACCTTC.

The rearrangement joins TRBV5-5 to TRBJ2-1; 8 positions agree with TRBD1. The CDR3 runs 15 residues. Per the germline V gene, CDR1 is SGHKS and CDR2 is YYEKEE (reference sequence). The junction had 5 bases not matched to a gene; V was cut back by 3 bases and J by 3 bases. The CDR3 nucleotides are TGTGCCAGCAGCTCCCCAGGACAGGGCTACAATGAGCAGTTCTTC. Protein product: CASSSPGQGYNEQFF.

The J gene is TRBJ1-4, the V gene TRBV4-2; D might be TRBD1 (6 bases). There are 17 residues in the CDR3. Deletions cut 2 bases from V and 4 bases from J, with 17 bases between. CDR1 is LGHNA, CDR2 YNFKEQ, per germline. The CDR3 region is CASSQTPGGAFNEKLFF. The CDR3, as DNA: TGTGCCAGCAGCCAAACCCCGGGGGGGGCCTTTAATGAAAAACTGTTTTTT.

A few counts support this clone. CDR3 residues: CASSQDLAVRDGYTF. The CDR3 DNA reads TGTGCCAGCAGCCAAGACTTGGCGGTCCGCGACGGCTACACCTTC. V and J are TRBV4-2 and TRBJ1-2, with D unclear. Germline V gene data show CDR1 as LGHNA and CDR2 as YNFKEQ. The length of the CDR3 is 15 residues. Trimming removed 0 bases from V and 8 bases from J, with 16 bases in between.

The count of this clone is one. V usage is TRBV9 and J usage is TRBJ1-5; D gene ambiguous. The CDR3 extends over 15 amino acids. Trimming stripped 0 bases from V and 3 bases from J, with 10 bases between. CDR1 is SGDLS and CDR2 is YYNGEE in the germline V gene. The CDR3 here is CASSVDGEPNQPQHF. The CDR3 DNA is TGTGCCAGCAGCGTAGACGGGGAACCCAATCAGCCCCAGCATTTT.

The rearrangement joins TRBV10-3 to TRBJ2-7, with D maybe TRBD2 (7 bases). The CDR3 runs 15 residues. Trimming took 0 bases from V and 0 from J, leaving 9 bases between them. Per the germline V gene, CDR1 is ENHRY and CDR2 is SYGVKD. DNA of the CDR3: TGTGCCATCAGTGAGTCGGGGGGGGCCTCCTACGAGCAGTACTTC. Encoded protein: CAISESGGASYEQYF.

The chain joins TRBV9 to TRBJ2-5; D might be TRBD2 (5 bases). This CDR3 contains 15 residues. V lost 0 bases to trimming and J lost 5 bases, with 14 bases between them. Germline CDR1 is SGDLS and CDR2 is YYNGEE. CDR3 amino acids: CASSVGPSSGETQYF. In DNA form, the CDR3 reads TGTGCCAGCAGCGTAGGTCCAAGTTCGGGGGAGACCCAGTACTTC. The variable domain in full, with the rest retrieved from reference TRBV9 and TRBJ2-5, is DSGVTQTPKHLITATGQRVTLRCSPRSGDLSVYWYQQSLDQGLQFLIQYYNGEERAKGNILERFSAQQFPDLHSELNLSSLELGDSALYFCASSVGPSSGETQYFGPGTRLLVL.

This clone has just a few counts. This chain joins TRBV6-5 and TRBJ1-2; 7 bases agree with TRBD1. This CDR3 region has 13 residues. Looked up from germline, CDR1 is MNHEY and CDR2 is SVGAGI. J was trimmed by 2 bases and V by 6 bases; bases with no gene match: 3. The CDR3 DNA sequence: TGTGCCAGCAGCCAGACAGGGAACTATGGCTACACCTTC. Translation gives CASSQTGNYGYTF.

The rearrangement joins TRBV4-2 to TRBJ2-3; no clear D gene. The CDR3 contains 14 residues. Germline V lookup: CDR1 LGHNA, CDR2 YNFKEQ. V was shortened by 0 bases and J by 5 bases, with 9 bases between the two germline ends. Here the CDR3 reads CASSQDLGKDTQYF. CDR3 in DNA: TGTGCCAGCAGCCAAGATCTGGGCAAAGATACGCAGTATTTT.

V is TRBV3-1 (or the pseudogene TRBV3-2) and J is TRBJ2-3; D unclear. Germline V lookup: CDR1 LGHDT, CDR2 YNNKEL (reference sequence). CDR3 length: 15 residues. V dropped 3 bases and J dropped 6 bases, with 16 bases sitting between them. CDR3 DNA sequence: TGTGCCAGCAGCCAGGTACAGTTGCCCGGCGATACGCAGTATTTT. Translated: CASSQVQLPGDTQYF.

V and J are TRBV7-9 and TRBJ1-3, with 7 bases matching TRBD1. The CDR3 consists of 16 residues. V shed 1 base and J 2 bases; nucleotides not matched to a gene: 5. Germline values: CDR1 SEHNR, CDR2 FQNEAQ (reference sequence). The CDR3 sequence is CASSLERGLAGNTIYF. CDR3 DNA: TGTGCCAGCAGCTTAGAAAGGGGGCTCGCTGGAAACACCATATATTTT.

The gene calls are TRBV7-2 and TRBJ1-2; the D is unclear. With 4 bases removed from V and 4 bases from J, the gap between germline ends came to 13 bases. Per germline, CDR1 SGHTA and CDR2 FQGNSA. CDR3 size: 14 residues. The CDR3 region has the DNA TGTGCCAGCAGCTACTTAGTCATCCCCTATGGCTACACCTTC. Its translation is CASSYLVIPYGYTF.

The rearrangement uses TRBV2 and TRBJ2-3; D might be TRBD1 (6 bases). V gave up 5 bases and J gave up 2 bases, with 11 bases separating them. The CDR3 contains 14 residues. The V gene's germline CDR1 is SNHLY and CDR2 FYNNEI. The CDR3, as DNA: TGTGCCAGCAGTCTACAGGGAGCCACAGATACGCAGTATTTT. Its translation: CASSLQGATDTQYF.

The rearrangement links TRBV6-1 to TRBJ2-3, with a weak D call TRBD2 (6 bases). The CDR3 runs to 15 residues. V was pared by 1 base and J by 3 bases, with 11 bases between. Germline V lookup: CDR1 MNHNS, CDR2 SASEGT. CDR3 sequence: CASSEGREGTDTQYF. CDR3 bases: TGTGCCAGCAGTGAAGGGAGGGAAGGGACAGATACGCAGTATTTT.

The V gene is TRBV7-9, the J gene TRBJ1-2, with 10 bases aligning to TRBD1. Germline trimming cut 7 bases from V and 5 bases from J; bases unmatched to any gene: 10. This CDR3 is 15 amino acids long. Germline V gives CDR1 SEHNR, CDR2 FQNEAQ (reference sequence). This chain's CDR3 is CASTPRQGAGYGYTF. The CDR3 bases are TGTGCCAGCACCCCTCGACAGGGGGCAGGTTATGGCTACACCTTC.

The chain has TRBV28 and TRBJ2-3, with D tentatively TRBD1 (5 bases). V was shortened by 11 bases and J by 6 bases, with 18 bases between the two germline ends. CDR1 is MDHEN, CDR2 SYDVKM, per germline. This CDR3 has 13 residues. This CDR3 is CAGKGAGHDTQYF. DNA of the CDR3: TGTGCCGGCAAAGGGGCAGGGCACGATACGCAGTATTTT.

The genes are TRBV28 and TRBJ1-4; 7 nucleotides line up with TRBD1. The V and J ends lost 4 bases and 0 bases, in that order; junction bases with no gene match: 11. CDR3 length: 18 amino acids. Germline values: CDR1 MDHEN, CDR2 SYDVKM. The CDR3 loop reads CASSSAGWDSATNEKLFF. CDR3 coding DNA: TGTGCCAGCAGTTCCGCTGGATGGGACAGTGCAACTAATGAAAAACTGTTTTTT.